One sample yielded the 32 T cell receptor beta chains listed below, sequenced in a study of OX40 agonist ivuxolimab in advanced cancers. Only in-frame clones appear in the TCRdb table, and some are missing; sequencing was by immunoSEQ multiplex PCR. Of over 100,000 clones listed, more than 80% are singletons. Specimen: CD4+ or CD8+ T cells sorted from blood, collected in a trial of the OX40 agonist ivuxolimab. The receptors come from an adult with an advanced solid tumor such as melanoma, head and neck, liver or kidney cancer.

The V gene is TRBV19, the J gene TRBJ2-7; D assignment may be TRBD1 or TRBD2 (6 bases each). Germline V gene lookup returns CDR1 LNHDA and CDR2 SQIVND (reference sequence). V was pared by 3 bases and J by 2 bases, with 11 bases between. This CDR3 region has 14 residues. The CDR3 reads CASSMGGLPYEQYF. CDR3 DNA sequence: TGTGCCAGTAGTATGGGGGGCCTCCCCTACGAGCAGTACTTC. Combining the CDR3 with reference TRBV19 and TRBJ2-7 gives the whole variable domain DGGITQSPKYLFRKEGQNVTLSCEQNLNHDAMYWYRQDPGQGLRLIYYSQIVNDFQKGDIAEGYSVSREKKESFPLTVTSAQKNPTAFYLCASSMGGLPYEQYFGPGTRLTVT.

The V and J genes are TRBV28 and TRBJ2-5; D tentatively reads TRBD1 or TRBD2 (5 bases each). The J call may be wrong; the DNA end is better matched by TRBJ2-7. The CDR3 loop spans 16 amino acids. Looked up from germline, CDR1 is MDHEN and CDR2 is SYDVKM. CDR3 sequence reads: CASRGSLGDLTYEQYF. DNA of the CDR3: TGTGCCAGCAGGGGATCCTTGGGGGACCTTACCTACGAGCAGTACTTC.

The genes are TRBV9 and TRBJ1-3; a possible D gene is TRBD1 (5 bases). The CDR3 is made up of 16 amino acids. CDR1 and CDR2 from the germline V gene are SGDLS and YYNGEE. Deletions cut 4 bases from V and 0 bases from J, with 14 bases between. In nucleotides, the CDR3 is TGTGCCAGCAGCCTTAGGGGCGGCCGCTCTGGAAACACCATATATTTT. This sequence encodes CASSLRGGRSGNTIYF.

The chain joins TRBV14 to TRBJ2-1, with TRBD2 identical over 11 bases. From germline, CDR1 is SGHDN and CDR2 FVKESK. With V trimmed by 2 bases and J by 5 bases, 5 bases remained unmatched. The CDR3 contains 16 residues. CDR3 nucleotides: TGTGCCAGCAGCCAACTTAGCGGGGGGGCGGACAATGAGCAGTTCTTC. It translates to CASSQLSGGADNEQFF.

The J gene is TRBJ1-2, the V gene TRBV5-1; D possibly corresponds to TRBD1 (5 bases). The V and J ends lost 0 bases and 3 bases respectively, with 9 bases between them. CDR3 length equals 14 residues. Per the germline V gene, CDR1 is SGHRS and CDR2 is YFSETQ. CDR3 sequence (DNA): TGCGCCAGCAGCTTGGGGGACGGTTACTATGGCTACACCTTC. Protein product: CASSLGDGYYGYTF.

The J gene is TRBJ2-7, the V gene TRBV11-2; 10 nucleotides line up with TRBD2. Germline CDR1 reads SGHAT; CDR2 reads FQNNGV. The CDR3 totals 15 residues. V shed 5 bases and J 3 bases; nucleotides not matched to a gene: 7. CDR3 sequence: CASSQGGTSVYEQYF. The CDR3, as DNA: TGTGCCAGCAGCCAGGGCGGGACTAGCGTCTACGAGCAGTACTTC.

The chain recombines TRBV6-1 with TRBJ2-2; 8 bases map to TRBD1. V shed 7 bases and J 7 bases; nucleotides not matched to a gene: 11. Germline V lookup: CDR1 MNHNS, CDR2 SASEGT. The CDR3 sequence is 15 residues long. Written as DNA, the CDR3 is TGTGCCAGCAAAGTCGACAGGGGAGGAAACGGGGAGCTGTTTTTT. Its protein product is CASKVDRGGNGELFF.

The chain uses TRBV30 and TRBJ1-6; D remains unclear. Germline CDR1 GTSNPN, CDR2 SVGIG (reference sequence). The V gene lost 4 bases and the J gene lost 12 bases, with 13 bases spanning the gap. The CDR3 runs 12 residues. CDR3 residues: CAWIPGTGPLHF. DNA for the CDR3: TGTGCCTGGATTCCAGGCACGGGACCCCTCCACTTT.

This chain connects TRBV7-9 to TRBJ1-4; no reliable D call. The CDR3 is 15 amino acids. V lost 1 base to trimming and J lost 0 bases, with 6 bases between them. Germline V gives CDR1 SEHNR, CDR2 FQNEAQ (reference sequence). The CDR3 bases are TGTGCCAGCAGCTTAGAAGAGGCAACTAATGAAAAACTGTTTTTT. Its translation is CASSLEEATNEKLFF. The whole variable domain, filled in from reference TRBV7-9 and TRBJ1-4, reads DTGVSQNPRHKITKRGQNVTFRCDPISEHNRLYWYRQTLGQGPEFLTYFQNEAQLEKSRLLSDRFSAERPKGSFSTLEIQRTEQGDSAMYLCASSLEEATNEKLFFGSGTQLSVL.

This chain uses TRBV19 with TRBJ1-2, with TRBD1 as a possible D gene (5 bases). The V and J ends lost 3 bases and 5 bases respectively, with 13 bases between them. The CDR3 covers 14 residues. Germline V CDR1 and CDR2: LNHDA, SQIVND (reference sequence). The CDR3 nucleotides are TGTGCCAGTAGTATTCTCCCAGGGCTATATGGCTACACCTTC. It codes for CASSILPGLYGYTF.

The J gene is TRBJ1-2, the V gene TRBV19; D is ambiguous. The germline V gene encodes CDR1 LNHDA and CDR2 SQIVND (reference sequence). Trimming shortened V by 6 bases and J by 1 base, and 9 bases separated the two germline ends. CDR3 length: 13 residues. The CDR3 here is CASRVSLNYGYTF. CDR3 bases: TGTGCCAGTAGGGTATCCCTTAACTATGGCTACACCTTC.

The V gene is TRBV6-4, the J gene TRBJ2-2; D remains ambiguous. V was cut by 10 bases and J by 8 bases, with 8 bases left in between. This CDR3 has 10 amino acids. Germline loops: CDR1 MRHNA, CDR2 SNTAGT. CDR3 loop: CATPAGELFF. The CDR3, as DNA: TGTGCCACCCCCGCTGGGGAGCTGTTTTTT.

J is TRBJ1-1 and V is TRBV15; weak D call: TRBD1 (6 bases). CDR3 length: 15 amino acids. Germline assignment: CDR1 LNHNV and CDR2 YYDKDF (reference sequence). The V gene lost 9 bases and the J gene lost 1 base, with 18 bases spanning the gap. The CDR3 DNA follows: TGTGCCACAGGGGGGTTGAGGTCAGGGAACACTGAAGCTTTCTTT. As protein: CATGGLRSGNTEAFF.

This sequence joins TRBV19 and TRBJ1-1, with 8 bases aligning to TRBD1. This CDR3 has 15 residues. Losses at the gene ends were 4 bases for V and 4 bases for J; bases not matched to a gene: 8. Germline assignment: CDR1 LNHDA and CDR2 SQIVND (reference sequence). CDR3 DNA: TGTGCCAGTAGTAGCAAGACAGGGGCGAGCACTGAAGCTTTCTTT. Protein: CASSSKTGASTEAFF. The full variable domain, completed using reference TRBV19 and TRBJ1-1, is DGGITQSPKYLFRKEGQNVTLSCEQNLNHDAMYWYRQDPGQGLRLIYYSQIVNDFQKGDIAEGYSVSREKKESFPLTVTSAQKNPTAFYLCASSSKTGASTEAFFGQGTRLTVV.

The chain uses TRBV30 and TRBJ2-7; 8 nucleotides align to TRBD1. The germline V gene has CDR1 GTSNPN and CDR2 SVGIG (reference sequence). The CDR3 loop spans 13 amino acids. The ends lost 0 bases at V and 2 bases at J; junction bases unmatched: 0. CDR3 sequence reads: CAWSVQGAYEQYF. The CDR3 DNA is TGTGCCTGGAGTGTACAGGGGGCCTACGAGCAGTACTTC.

CDR3 sequence: CASRDRGLGQPQHF. CDR3 coding DNA: TGTGCCAGCAGGGACAGGGGTTTGGGTCAGCCCCAGCATTTT. The genes are TRBV6-1 and TRBJ1-5; 9 bases are shared with TRBD1. This CDR3 is 14 amino acids long. Germline loops: CDR1 MNHNS, CDR2 SASEGT. The ends lost 6 bases at V and 6 bases at J; junction bases unmatched: 6.

This clone was observed once. This chain connects TRBV7-2 to TRBJ1-2, with 11 bases lining up with TRBD1. Germline assignment: CDR1 SGHTA and CDR2 FQGNSA. This CDR3 contains 17 residues. V trimming: 1 base; J trimming: 8 bases; junction bases outside the gene matches: 12. The CDR3 loop reads CASSLGGLGQGAVGYTF. CDR3 in DNA: TGTGCCAGCAGCTTAGGAGGCCTAGGACAGGGGGCGGTGGGCTACACCTTC.

V is TRBV6-1 and J is TRBJ1-4; D is unresolved. Germline V gene sequence: CDR1 MNHNS, CDR2 SASEGT. The CDR3 runs 16 residues. V was trimmed by 3 bases and J by 0 bases, leaving 11 bases between them. CDR3 coding DNA: TGTGCCAGCAGTGACGTAGGCTTTGCAACTAATGAAAAACTGTTTTTT. It is translated as CASSDVGFATNEKLFF.

The chain joins TRBV6-5 to TRBJ1-2; 7 nucleotides agree with TRBD1. This CDR3 is built from 13 residues. J lost 4 bases, V lost 6 bases, and 5 bases had no gene match. The germline V gene has CDR1 MNHEY and CDR2 SVGAGI. CDR3 sequence reads: CASRGQATYGYTF. The CDR3 nucleotides read TGTGCCAGCAGAGGACAGGCGACCTATGGCTACACCTTC.

This rearrangement joins TRBV14 to TRBJ1-3; 7 nucleotides line up with TRBD1. The J segment lost 3 bases and the V segment lost 2 bases, leaving 1 base of the junction unmatched. In germline, CDR1 is SGHDN, CDR2 FVKESK. The CDR3 contains 14 residues. CDR3 in amino acids: CASSQRQGGNTIYF. CDR3 sequence (DNA): TGTGCCAGCAGCCAACGACAGGGTGGAAACACCATATATTTT.

The chain uses TRBV30 and TRBJ1-5; possible D gene TRBD1, 6 bases. Germline V gives CDR1 GTSNPN, CDR2 SVGIG (reference sequence). This CDR3 is 13 amino acids long. V was shortened by 3 bases and J by 2 bases, with 8 bases between the two germline ends. CDR3 nucleotides: TGTGCCTGGAGGGCAGGGGGCAATCAGCCCCAGCATTTT. Translation gives CAWRAGGNQPQHF.

In this sample, this clone turned up a few times. The rearrangement links TRBV19 to TRBJ2-7, with D unresolved. The CDR3 consists of 17 residues. V was trimmed by 2 bases and J by 0 bases, leaving 17 bases between them. Germline CDR1 and CDR2: LNHDA and SQIVND (reference sequence). In nucleotides, the CDR3 is TGTGCCAGTAGTATAACTTTTTCGCCGAGGAGCTCCTACGAGCAGTACTTC. Residues: CASSITFSPRSSYEQYF.

The chain uses TRBV27 and TRBJ2-5; D is unclear. V lost 4 bases and J lost 7, with 10 bases in between. From germline, CDR1 is MNHEY and CDR2 SMNVEV (reference sequence). This CDR3 is 12 amino acids long. The CDR3 spells CASSSASGTQYF. The DNA for the CDR3 is TGTGCCAGCAGTTCGGCCTCGGGGACCCAGTACTTC.

In nucleotides, the CDR3 is TGTGCCAGCAGTTACTCGAGAGGGTACGAGACCCAGTACTTC. Its translation: CASSYSRGYETQYF. This chain connects TRBV6-5 to TRBJ2-5; perhaps TRBD2 as D (5 bases). The germline V and J ends were trimmed by 0 bases and 5 bases, with 10 bases remaining between them. From germline, CDR1 is MNHEY and CDR2 SVGAGI. This CDR3 spans 14 amino acids.

V and J are TRBV7-2 and TRBJ2-5; D not resolved. The length of the CDR3 is 15 residues. Germline CDR1 and CDR2: SGHTA and FQGNSA. The germline V and J ends were trimmed by 3 bases and 1 base, with 12 bases remaining between them. CDR3 in amino acids: CASSFLSGFQETQYF. The CDR3 region has the DNA TGTGCCAGCAGCTTCCTCTCGGGCTTCCAAGAGACCCAGTACTTC.

Only one count was recorded for this clone. This rearrangement joins TRBV6-5 to TRBJ2-5, with D possibly matching TRBD2 (6 bases). TRBJ2-7 explains the end of the DNA better; the J call may be wrong. The V gene's germline CDR1 is MNHEY and CDR2 SVGAGI. The CDR3 is made up of 15 amino acids. CDR3 loop: CASSYSGGSSYEQYF. The CDR3, as DNA: TGTGCCAGCAGTTACTCGGGGGGATCCTCCTACGAGCAGTACTTC.

The V gene is TRBV5-1, the J gene TRBJ2-7; D is unresolved. The germline V and J ends were trimmed by 4 bases and 3 bases, with 14 bases remaining between them. The CDR3 is 14 residues long. Looked up from germline, CDR1 is SGHRS and CDR2 is YFSETQ. This CDR3 reads CASSQQTSDYEQYF. As DNA, the CDR3 is TGCGCCAGCAGCCAACAGACTTCCGACTACGAGCAGTACTTC. The whole variable domain, remainder taken from reference TRBV5-1 and TRBJ2-7, is KAGVTQTPRYLIKTRGQQVTLSCSPISGHRSVSWYQQTPGQGLQFLFEYFSETQRNKGNFPGRFSGRQFSNSRSEMNVSTLELGDSALYLCASSQQTSDYEQYFGPGTRLTVT.

J is TRBJ1-4 and V is TRBV28, with 7 bases lining up with TRBD1. This CDR3 has 14 amino acids. The J segment lost 7 bases and the V segment lost 10 bases, leaving 12 bases of the junction unmatched. The germline V gene has CDR1 MDHEN and CDR2 SYDVKM. CDR3 residues: CATHQGGAGEKLFF. The CDR3 nucleotides read TGTGCCACCCATCAGGGGGGCGCGGGTGAAAAACTGTTTTTT.

In its sample, this clone was seen once. This rearrangement joins TRBV9 to TRBJ1-2, with no clear D. Trimming shortened V by 0 bases and J by 8 bases, and 20 bases separated the two germline ends. This CDR3 spans 16 amino acids. The germline V gene encodes CDR1 SGDLS and CDR2 YYNGEE. Here the CDR3 reads CASSVESMVRYYGYTF. CDR3 nucleotides: TGTGCCAGCAGCGTAGAGTCGATGGTAAGGTATTACGGCTACACCTTC.

The chain has TRBV27 and TRBJ1-3; D not resolved. The CDR3 runs to 13 residues. The germline V gene has CDR1 MNHEY and CDR2 SMNVEV (reference sequence). V was pared by 2 bases and J by 8 bases, with 10 bases between. The CDR3 sequence: CASSLSQDYTIYF. Written as DNA, the CDR3 is TGTGCCAGCAGTTTAAGCCAGGATTACACCATATATTTT.

In its sample, this clone was seen a few times. The V gene is TRBV28, the J gene TRBJ1-5, with D possibly being TRBD1 (6 bases). Germline loops: CDR1 MDHEN, CDR2 SYDVKM. The CDR3 length is 15 residues. The V end was cut by 6 bases, the J end by 0 bases, with 12 bases between. Here the CDR3 DNA reads TGTGCCAGCAGCTCGGGGGGGCGTAGCAATCAGCCCCAGCATTTT. Translating gives CASSSGGRSNQPQHF.

The chain employs TRBV7-2 and TRBJ2-1; D remains ambiguous. The CDR3 sequence is 15 residues long. V gave up 0 bases and J gave up 0 bases, with 6 bases separating them. Looked up from germline, CDR1 is SGHTA and CDR2 is FQGNSA. This chain's CDR3 is CASSLAWGSYNEQFF. The CDR3 DNA reads TGTGCCAGCAGCTTAGCGTGGGGCTCCTACAATGAGCAGTTCTTC. Drawing the rest from reference TRBV7-2 and TRBJ2-1, the complete variable domain is GAGVSQSPSNKVTEKGKDVELRCDPISGHTALYWYRQSLGQGLEFLIYFQGNSAPDKSGLPSDRFSAERTGGSVSTLTIQRTQQEDSAVYLCASSLAWGSYNEQFFGPGTRLTVL.